The 14 T cell receptor beta chains below come from one sample, sequenced in a study of blood T cell repertoires in COVID-19. This table comes from immunoSEQ multiplex PCR, and its TCRdb copy is limited to in-frame clones, with some not included. The data contain more than 85,000 clones, 82% of them singletons. Sequencing input: peripheral blood. The receptor source for this set is a woman at least 80 years old with acute or convalescent COVID-19.

The CDR3 bases are TGCAGCGTTGATTGGGCTAGCGGCCCCTCCTACAATGAGCAGTTCTTC. Its translation: CSVDWASGPSYNEQFF. The J gene is TRBJ2-1, the V gene TRBV29-1; TRBD2 matches at 7 bases. The trim removed 3 bases at V and 0 bases at J, leaving 8 bases unmatched. CDR3 length: 16 amino acids. Germline V lookup: CDR1 SQVTM, CDR2 ANQGSEA.

The chain recombines TRBV27 with TRBJ2-3; 13 nucleotides agree with TRBD2. The CDR3 consists of 16 residues. Per germline, CDR1 MNHEY and CDR2 SMNVEV (reference sequence). The ends lost 5 bases at V and 3 bases at J; junction bases unmatched: 5. The CDR3 is CASSQTSGRLTDTQYF. CDR3 DNA sequence: TGTGCCAGCAGTCAGACTAGCGGGAGGCTGACAGATACGCAGTATTTT.

The chain uses TRBV27 and TRBJ2-5; D perhaps matches TRBD2 (6 bases). The germline V gene has CDR1 MNHEY and CDR2 SMNVEV (reference sequence). The CDR3 runs 16 residues. V lost 6 bases and J 2 bases, leaving 19 bases between the germline ends. CDR3 protein: CASSPRGAGRQETQYF. CDR3 DNA sequence: TGTGCCAGCAGCCCCCGGGGCGCGGGGAGGCAAGAGACCCAGTACTTC.

The chain recombines TRBV19 with TRBJ1-6; 8 bases fit TRBD1. Germline CDR1 reads LNHDA; CDR2 reads SQIVND (reference sequence). The junction had 14 bases not matched to a gene; V was cut back by 4 bases and J by 12 bases. CDR3 size: 16 residues. CDR3 bases: TGTGCCAGTAGTAGAAGGCCGGGACAGGACGGAGGACCCCTCCACTTT. Translated: CASSRRPGQDGGPLHF.

The gene calls are TRBV5-1 and TRBJ2-3, with D uncertain. The CDR3 is 13 residues long. CDR1 is SGHRS and CDR2 is YFSETQ in the germline V gene. Trimming took 4 bases from V and 0 from J, leaving 6 bases between them. Written as DNA, the CDR3 is TGCGCCAGCAGCACCCTAAGCACAGATACGCAGTATTTT. It codes for CASSTLSTDTQYF.

This chain links TRBV2 with TRBJ2-5; 7 positions match TRBD1. V was pared by 7 bases and J by 1 base, with 3 bases of the junction left unmatched. CDR3 size: 13 residues. Germline assignment: CDR1 SNHLY and CDR2 FYNNEI. In nucleotides, the CDR3 is TGTGCCAGCAATCGGGACAGCCAAGAGACCCAGTACTTC. This gives the protein CASNRDSQETQYF. Complete variable domain (other parts from reference TRBV2 and TRBJ2-5): EPEVTQTPSHQVTQMGQEVILRCVPISNHLYFYWYRQILGQKVEFLVSFYNNEISEKSEIFDDQFSVERPDGSNFTLKIRSTKLEDSAMYFCASNRDSQETQYFGPGTRLLVL.

The J gene is TRBJ1-2, the V gene TRBV19; 10 nucleotides agree with TRBD1. The CDR3 length is 14 residues. V shed 5 bases, J shed 3 bases, and the junction held 3 bases outside the gene matches. The germline gives CDR1 LNHDA, CDR2 SQIVND (reference sequence). The CDR3 loop is CASSGTGADYGYTF. In nucleotides, the CDR3 is TGTGCCAGTAGTGGGACAGGGGCTGACTATGGCTACACCTTC.

The V and J genes are TRBV4-1 and TRBJ2-7; D might be TRBD1 (5 bases). The V end was cut by 4 bases, the J end by 3 bases, with 13 bases between. The CDR3 has 14 residues. Per the germline V gene, CDR1 is MGHRA and CDR2 is YSYEKL. The CDR3 coding sequence is TGCGCCAGCAGCCGACAGACAGATCTCTACGAGCAGTACTTC. This translates into CASSRQTDLYEQYF.

V is TRBV7-9 and J is TRBJ2-1; D uncertain. Germline V gives CDR1 SEHNR, CDR2 FQNEAQ (reference sequence). CDR3 size: 12 residues. V lost 6 bases, J lost 4 bases, and 7 bases lay in between. CDR3 sequence: CASSQIYNEQFF. Here the CDR3 DNA reads TGTGCCAGCAGTCAAATTTACAATGAGCAGTTCTTC.

CDR3 loop: CASSEQGSVAFKYF. The CDR3 DNA is TGTGCCAGTTCCGAGCAGGGGTCGGTCGCATTTAAGTATTTT. The gene calls are TRBV19 and TRBJ2-3; a possible D gene is TRBD1 (6 bases). The V end lost 8 bases, the J end lost 13 bases, and 25 bases lay between the germline ends. This CDR3 is 14 amino acids long. Germline lookup yields CDR1 LNHDA and CDR2 SQIVND (reference sequence).

The rearrangement links TRBV2 to TRBJ1-2; D is unclear. CDR1 and CDR2 from the germline V gene are SNHLY and FYNNEI. The CDR3 is 14 amino acids. V lost 1 base and J 4 bases, leaving 10 bases between the germline ends. The CDR3 nucleotides are TGTGCCAGCAGTGAAGAGTCAGCGGCCTATGGCTACACCTTC. This gives the protein CASSEESAAYGYTF.

This chain joins TRBV27 and TRBJ2-1, with TRBD2 identical over 15 bases. V shed 4 bases and J 7 bases; nucleotides not matched to a gene: 8. Germline CDR1 MNHEY, CDR2 SMNVEV (reference sequence). The CDR3 runs to 17 residues. The CDR3 DNA is TGTGCCAGCAGTTCTGTATCCGGGACTAGCGGGAGGAATGAGCAGTTCTTC. Residues: CASSSVSGTSGRNEQFF.

V usage is TRBV6-1 and J usage is TRBJ2-7; no firm D call. Trimming took off 3 bases at V and 4 bases at J, with 4 bases between the two ends. CDR1 is MNHNS and CDR2 is SASEGT in the germline V gene. This CDR3 contains 11 residues. The CDR3 DNA sequence: TGTGCCAGCAGTGACAGGTACGAGCAGTACTTC. Translated, it gives CASSDRYEQYF.

The rearrangement uses TRBV11-3 and TRBJ2-1; tentatively, D is TRBD1 (6 bases). CDR1 is SGHNT, CDR2 YENEEA, per germline. Trimming took off 5 bases at V and 3 bases at J, with 11 bases between the two ends. The CDR3 is 14 residues long. CDR3 in amino acids: CASSGPDSYNEQFF. The CDR3 coding sequence is TGTGCCAGCAGCGGCCCGGACAGCTACAATGAGCAGTTCTTC.